These T cell receptor beta chains were read from a single sample in a study of T cell responses to AZD1222 COVID-19 vaccine. Only in-frame clones appear in the TCRdb table, and some are missing; sequencing was by immunoSEQ multiplex PCR. The data hold around 160,000 clones, with about 92% observed a single time. Sequences were derived from peripheral blood, sampled on day 0 of AZD1222 vaccination. All receptors come from an adult in good health. CDR3s include the opening cysteine and the closing phenylalanine or tryptophan. A D gene is named only where the DNA matches it firmly. Size values are once, few and many counts, or a class for expanded clones, and some rows have none.

size	D	V	J	CDR3	DNA
.	.	TRBV18	TRBJ2-4	CASSPPGLGKNIQYF	TGTGCCAGCTCACCACCGGGTTTGGGCAAAAACATTCAGTACTTC
.	.	TRBV5-4	TRBJ2-2	CASRDGGATGELFF	TGTGCCAGCAGGGATGGGGGGGCCACCGGGGAGCTGTTTTTT
once	TRBD1	TRBV29-1	TRBJ1-4	CSVTGGNEKLFF	TGCAGCGTGACAGGGGGTAATGAAAAACTGTTTTTT
.	.	TRBV19	TRBJ1-1	CASIEYTEAFF	TGTGCCAGTATTGAGTACACTGAAGCTTTCTTT
.	.	TRBV2	TRBJ2-2	CASSWGESGTGELFF	TGTGCCAGCAGCTGGGGGGAGTCTGGCACCGGGGAGCTGTTTTTT
.	.	TRBV15	TRBJ1-1	CATSRGQEVSEAFF	TGTGCCACCAGCAGAGGACAGGAAGTATCTGAAGCTTTCTTT
.	TRBD1	TRBV9	TRBJ1-3	CASSTRGQAAVGNTIYF	TGTGCCAGCAGCACCCGAGGACAGGCGGCAGTGGGAAACACCATATATTTT
.	.	TRBV3-1/TRBV3-2	TRBJ1-1	CASSQFGPTMNTEAFF	TGTGCCAGCAGCCAATTCGGACCAACCATGAACACTGAAGCTTTCTTT
.	.	TRBV15	TRBJ1-4	CATSGTLGEKLFF	TGTGCCACCAGCGGAACCCTGGGGGAAAAACTGTTTTTT
few	.	TRBV6-6	TRBJ1-4	CASSYSMGSNEKLFF	TGTGCCAGCAGTTACTCGATGGGGAGCAATGAAAAACTGTTTTTT
.	.	TRBV5-5	TRBJ2-3	CASSLGMSDGTDTQYF	TGTGCCAGCAGCCTTGGAATGTCTGATGGCACAGATACGCAGTATTTT
.	.	TRBV29-1	TRBJ1-1	CSVFRDAYTEAFF	TGCAGCGTGTTCCGGGACGCATACACTGAAGCTTTCTTT
.	.	TRBV5-1	TRBJ2-1	CASSLVERGEQFF	TGCGCCAGCAGCTTGGTTGAACGCGGAGAGCAGTTCTTC
.	TRBD1	TRBV13	TRBJ2-3	CASSKLDRERADTQYF	TGTGCCAGCAGCAAGCTGGACAGGGAGAGGGCAGATACGCAGTATTTT
.	TRBD1	TRBV3-1/TRBV3-2	TRBJ2-5	CASSPRTGQETQYF	TGTGCCAGCAGCCCGAGGACAGGGCAAGAGACCCAGTACTTC
.	TRBD2	TRBV7-2	TRBJ2-7	CASSLNPSGRGSYEQYF	TGTGCCAGCAGCTTAAATCCTAGCGGGAGGGGTTCCTACGAGCAGTACTTC
.	.	TRBV11-2	TRBJ1-1	CASSLDPRTEAFF	TGTGCCAGCAGCTTAGACCCGAGGACTGAAGCTTTCTTT
.	.	TRBV18	TRBJ2-5	CASSPGGETQYF	TGTGCCAGCTCACCAGGGGGTGAGACCCAGTACTTC
.	TRBD2	TRBV18	TRBJ2-7	CASSPPAGGVDEQYF	TGTGCCAGCTCACCTCCAGCTGGGGGGGTCGACGAGCAGTACTTC
.	TRBD1	TRBV6-5	TRBJ1-6	CASSLQGANSPLHF	TGTGCCAGCAGTCTACAGGGGGCTAATTCACCCCTCCACTTT
.	TRBD1	TRBV7-2	TRBJ2-7	CASSFDRGYEQYF	TGTGCCAGCAGCTTTGACAGGGGTTACGAGCAGTACTTC
.	.	TRBV7-9	TRBJ2-7	CASSHGRMGNSYEQYF	TGTGCCAGCAGCCATGGTCGGATGGGAAACTCCTACGAGCAGTACTTC